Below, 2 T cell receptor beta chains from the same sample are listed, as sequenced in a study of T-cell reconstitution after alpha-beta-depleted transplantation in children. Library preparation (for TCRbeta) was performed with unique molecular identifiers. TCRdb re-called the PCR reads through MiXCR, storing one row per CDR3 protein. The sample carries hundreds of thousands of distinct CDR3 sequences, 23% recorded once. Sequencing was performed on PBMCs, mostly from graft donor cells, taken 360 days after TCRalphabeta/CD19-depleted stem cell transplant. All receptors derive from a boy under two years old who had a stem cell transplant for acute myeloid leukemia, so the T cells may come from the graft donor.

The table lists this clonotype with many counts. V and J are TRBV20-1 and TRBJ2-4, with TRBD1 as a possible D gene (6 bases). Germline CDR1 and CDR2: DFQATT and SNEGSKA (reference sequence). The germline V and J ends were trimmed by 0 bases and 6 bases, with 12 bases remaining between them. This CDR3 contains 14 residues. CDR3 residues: CSAREGGQRNIQYF. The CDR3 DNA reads TGCAGTGCTAGAGAGGGCGGACAGAGAAACATTCAGTACTTC.

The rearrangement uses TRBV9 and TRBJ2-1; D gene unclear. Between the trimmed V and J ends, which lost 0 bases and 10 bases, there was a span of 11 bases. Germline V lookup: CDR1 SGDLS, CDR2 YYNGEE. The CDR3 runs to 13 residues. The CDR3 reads CASSVAPSWEQFF. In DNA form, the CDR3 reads TGTGCCAGCAGCGTAGCACCGTCGTGGGAGCAGTTCTTC.